These 14 T cell receptor beta chains were sequenced from one sample in a study of blood T cell repertoires in COVID-19 (TCRdb year 2020). The method behind the library was the immunoSEQ multiplex PCR assay. Imported from immuneACCESS, the table was reduced by TCRdb to in-frame sequences with V and J called. These copies leave out some clones; in studies compared against another copy, an unresolved V gene accounts for under half, and the cause of the remainder is not known. The sample table contains 350,000 to 450,000 clones; only one count was recorded for less than 90% of them. About 5.4% of the sample is in the top ten clones. The sequencing sample was made of PBMCs or T cells enriched from blood (not recorded which). Receptors were obtained from a woman in her 50s who had recovered from COVID-19.

V usage is TRBV9 and J usage is TRBJ2-3, with D tentatively TRBD1 (6 bases). Germline V CDR1 and CDR2: SGDLS, YYNGEE. Between the trimmed V and J ends, which lost 3 bases and 6 bases, there was a span of 17 bases. The CDR3 has 15 amino acids. CDR3 in amino acids: CASSANFRGSDTQYF. For the CDR3, the DNA is TGTGCCAGCAGCGCCAATTTTAGGGGGTCGGATACGCAGTATTTT. The complete variable domain, with remaining parts taken from reference TRBV9 and TRBJ2-3, reads DSGVTQTPKHLITATGQRVTLRCSPRSGDLSVYWYQQSLDQGLQFLIQYYNGEERAKGNILERFSAQQFPDLHSELNLSSLELGDSALYFCASSANFRGSDTQYFGPGTRLTVL.

V usage is TRBV30 and J usage is TRBJ1-3; 7 nucleotides line up with TRBD1. CDR1 is GTSNPN and CDR2 is SVGIG in the germline V gene (reference sequence). Germline trimming cut 7 bases from V and 2 bases from J; bases unmatched to any gene: 11. The CDR3 has 15 residues. CDR3 coding DNA: TGTGCCTTGAGGAGACAGGGAACTACTGGAAACACCATATATTTT. Translated: CALRRQGTTGNTIYF.

The chain has TRBV5-4 and TRBJ1-2; a weak D match, TRBD1 (6 bases). Germline loops: CDR1 SGHNT, CDR2 YYREEE (reference sequence). This CDR3 region has 13 residues. The germline V and J ends were trimmed by 4 bases and 4 bases, with 11 bases remaining between them. The CDR3 loop reads CASSQDSSYGYTF. The CDR3 DNA is TGTGCCAGCAGCCAGGACAGTTCCTATGGCTACACCTTC.

V is TRBV6-2 or TRBV6-3 and J is TRBJ2-3, with TRBD1 matching over 9 bases. V was clipped by 5 bases and J by 7 bases; unmatched bases: 7. This CDR3 region has 14 residues. Germline assignment: CDR1 MNHEY and CDR2 SVGEGT. CDR3 sequence reads: CASSQTGGGNTQYF. In DNA form, the CDR3 reads TGTGCCAGCAGTCAGACAGGGGGAGGGAATACGCAGTATTTT.

This sequence joins TRBV27 and TRBJ2-3; D possibly corresponds to TRBD1 (5 bases). Trimming removed 3 bases at V and 3 bases at J, with 16 bases between. This CDR3 has 16 amino acids. Germline V gene sequence: CDR1 MNHEY, CDR2 SMNVEV (reference sequence). As DNA, the CDR3 is TGTGCCAGCAGTTTGGGGCAGGGTGAGCCTACAGATACGCAGTATTTT. Translated: CASSLGQGEPTDTQYF.

V gene TRBV4-1 combines with J gene TRBJ2-1; TRBD1 matches 7 bases. The CDR3 extends over 16 amino acids. CDR1 MGHRA and CDR2 YSYEKL come from the germline V gene. After removal of 4 bases from V and 5 bases from J, the junction contained 11 bases not matched to a gene. CDR3 loop: CASSPPAPGGNNEQFF. Here the CDR3 DNA reads TGCGCCAGCAGCCCCCCGGCCCCAGGGGGAAACAATGAGCAGTTCTTC.

This clone appeared a single time. V and J are TRBV10-3 and TRBJ2-2; 10 bases match TRBD1. The junction had 5 bases not matched to a gene; V was cut back by 5 bases and J by 5 bases. Germline V gives CDR1 ENHRY, CDR2 SYGVKD. The CDR3 covers 15 residues. CDR3 nucleotides: TGTGCCATCAGTAACGACAGGGGGCGAACCGGGGAGCTGTTTTTT. Amino acids: CAISNDRGRTGELFF.

This clone was observed once. This chain uses TRBV28 with TRBJ1-2; tentative D call: TRBD1 (6 bases). Trimming left V 2 bases short and J 8 bases short, with 15 bases between. Germline CDR1 is MDHEN and CDR2 is SYDVKM. The length of the CDR3 is 14 residues. The CDR3 region is CASSLRGGVSGYTF. Here the CDR3 DNA reads TGTGCCAGCAGTTTACGGGGGGGCGTTTCGGGCTACACCTTC.

The V gene is TRBV6-2 or TRBV6-3, the J gene TRBJ1-2; 7 bases are a match to TRBD1. Trimming cost V 4 bases and J 7 bases; bases outside gene matches: 18. The CDR3 contains 17 residues. Germline V lookup: CDR1 MNHEY, CDR2 SVGEGT. CDR3 in amino acids: CASSSLEAGGTTRGYTF. For the CDR3, the DNA is TGTGCCAGCAGTTCCCTCGAGGCAGGGGGAACTACACGTGGCTACACCTTC.

The rearrangement joins TRBV15 to TRBJ1-1; a weak D match, TRBD1 (6 bases). Looked up from germline, CDR1 is LNHNV and CDR2 is YYDKDF (reference sequence). V dropped 5 bases and J dropped 0 bases, with 13 bases sitting between them. The CDR3 consists of 15 residues. The CDR3 spells CATSGPRGMNTEAFF. The CDR3 DNA reads TGTGCCACCAGCGGACCCAGGGGCATGAACACTGAAGCTTTCTTT.

This chain links TRBV7-2 with TRBJ1-1, with D possibly matching TRBD1 (6 bases). Per the germline V gene, CDR1 is SGHTA and CDR2 is FQGNSA. This CDR3 contains 13 residues. Trimming took off 4 bases at V and 5 bases at J, with 11 bases between the two ends. The CDR3 nucleotides are TGTGCCAGCAGCTCCCAGGGGACGACTGAAGCTTTCTTT. It encodes CASSSQGTTEAFF.

This clone turned up a few times. This chain uses TRBV7-9 with TRBJ1-2; the match to TRBD1 covers 7 bases. V lost 7 bases, J lost 3 bases, and 5 bases stayed unmatched. Germline values: CDR1 SEHNR, CDR2 FQNEAQ (reference sequence). This CDR3 comprises 13 residues. In DNA, the CDR3 is TGTGCCAGCATTGACAGGGATTACTATGGCTACACCTTC. Its translation: CASIDRDYYGYTF.

The chain joins TRBV11-3 to TRBJ2-7; D is unclear. The CDR3 has 14 amino acids. CDR1 SGHNT and CDR2 YENEEA come from the germline V gene. V was shortened by 0 bases and J by 3 bases, with 9 bases between the two germline ends. The CDR3 DNA is TGTGCCAGCAGCTTAGATTGGGCAGGCTACGAGCAGTACTTC. Encoded protein: CASSLDWAGYEQYF.

CDR3 region: CASSPALATSTDTQYF. In DNA form, the CDR3 reads TGTGCCAGCAGCCCAGCACTAGCGACAAGCACAGATACGCAGTATTTT. V is TRBV13 and J is TRBJ2-3; 7 bases are shared with TRBD2. The CDR3 has 16 amino acids. The V segment lost 5 bases and the J segment 0 bases; nucleotides outside the gene matches: 8. Germline V gives CDR1 PRHDT, CDR2 FYEKMQ (reference sequence). Full variable domain (remainder filled in from reference TRBV13 and TRBJ2-3): AAGVIQSPRHLIKEKRETATLKCYPIPRHDTVYWYQQGPGQDPQFLISFYEKMQSDKGSIPDRFSAQQFSDYHSELNMSSLELGDSALYFCASSPALATSTDTQYFGPGTRLTVL.